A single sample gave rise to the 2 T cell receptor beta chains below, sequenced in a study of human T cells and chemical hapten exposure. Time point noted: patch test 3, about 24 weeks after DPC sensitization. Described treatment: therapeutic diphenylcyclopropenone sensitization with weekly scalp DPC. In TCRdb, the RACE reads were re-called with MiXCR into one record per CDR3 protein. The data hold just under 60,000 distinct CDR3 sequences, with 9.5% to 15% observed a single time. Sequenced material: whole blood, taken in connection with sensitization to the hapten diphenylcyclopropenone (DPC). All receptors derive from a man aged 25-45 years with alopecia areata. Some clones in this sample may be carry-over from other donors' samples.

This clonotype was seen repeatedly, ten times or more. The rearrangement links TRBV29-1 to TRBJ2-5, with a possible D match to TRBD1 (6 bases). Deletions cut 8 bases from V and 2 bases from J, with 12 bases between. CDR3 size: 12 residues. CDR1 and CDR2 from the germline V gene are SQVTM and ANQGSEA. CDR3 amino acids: CSSRQAQETQYF. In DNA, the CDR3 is TGCAGCTCTAGACAGGCTCAAGAGACCCAGTACTTC.

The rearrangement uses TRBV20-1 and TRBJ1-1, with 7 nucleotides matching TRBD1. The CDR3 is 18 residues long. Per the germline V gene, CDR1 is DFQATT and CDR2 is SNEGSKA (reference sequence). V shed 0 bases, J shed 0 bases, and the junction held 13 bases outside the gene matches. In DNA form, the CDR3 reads TGCAGTGCTAGAGATTTAGTGTGGGACAGAAGTATGAACACTGAAGCTTTCTTT. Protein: CSARDLVWDRSMNTEAFF.